Described below is a single T cell receptor (beta chain) sequence and its context. Its target is unknown. This same CDR3 is encoded by further DNA sequences in the sample. This entry comes from a study of cytomegalovirus exposure and HLA in healthy donors. General study results and limits: Information on immune exposure was restricted to one variable (CMV serostatus).

PCR involved 60 Vbeta and 13 Jbeta primers. The repertoire was sequenced with immunoSEQ multiplex PCR; TCRdb's copy has only in-frame clones and lacks some. This table holds roughly 200,000 clones, approximately 12% found once. V was shortened by 3 bases and J by 0 bases, with 2 bases between the two germline ends. This CDR3 has 12 residues. Germline-derived CDR1 and CDR2 are SGHNT and YYREEE (reference sequence). The sequence was obtained from a man aged 50 to 59 in good health and CMV-seropositive. Sequencing was carried out using PBMCs. V and J are TRBV5-4 and TRBJ2-3; no clear D gene. The CDR3 region is CASSSSTDTQYF. CDR3 bases: TGTGCCAGCAGCTCTAGCACAGATACGCAGTATTTT.